The 32 T cell receptor beta chains listed next were all sequenced from one sample in a study of shared clonotypes between healthy human individuals. Assay: immunoSEQ multiplex PCR; the TCRdb copy retains only in-frame clones and omits some. The sample records about 1.4 million clones, approximately 96% being singletons. The sequencing sample was made of naive CD4+ T cells sorted from blood. Subset: CD45RA+ positively selected. Receptor source: a man aged 30 to 45 in good health.

The rearrangement uses TRBV2 and TRBJ1-4; 9 positions agree with TRBD1. V gave up 4 bases and J gave up 10 bases; unmatched junction bases: 7. There are 14 residues in the CDR3. Looked up from germline, CDR1 is SNHLY and CDR2 is FYNNEI. CDR3 DNA sequence: TGTGCCAGCAGTGGGACAGGGGTCTCTGGAAAACTGTTTTTT. Protein: CASSGTGVSGKLFF.

The gene calls are TRBV28 and TRBJ2-7; the D is unclear. V dropped 1 base and J dropped 1 base, with 5 bases sitting between them. The CDR3 runs to 13 residues. The V gene's germline CDR1 is MDHEN and CDR2 SYDVKM. The CDR3 DNA follows: TGTGCCAGCAGTTTATATTTATCCTACGAGCAGTACTTC. This codes for CASSLYLSYEQYF. Based on the CDR3 plus reference TRBV28 and TRBJ2-7, the full variable domain is DVKVTQSSRYLVKRTGEKVFLECVQDMDHENMFWYRQDPGLGLRLIYFSYDVKMKEKGDIPEGYSVSREKKERFSLILESASTNQTSMYLCASSLYLSYEQYFGPGTRLTVT.

A word on this clone: One end of the junction is discordant with germline, which a read error may explain. The chain carries TRBV19 and TRBJ1-5; D perhaps matches TRBD1 (6 bases). Germline CDR1 reads LNHDA; CDR2 reads SQIVND (reference sequence). The CDR3 loop spans 18 amino acids. CDR3 protein: CASSTFSGQTTSDQPQHF. The CDR3 DNA reads as TGTGCCAGTAGTACTTTCTCAGGACAGACAACTAGCGATCAGCCCCAGCATTTT.

The J gene is TRBJ2-1, the V gene TRBV7-2; D remains ambiguous. The CDR3 covers 13 residues. V lost 8 bases and J 0 bases, leaving 8 bases between the germline ends. Germline assignment: CDR1 SGHTA and CDR2 FQGNSA. CDR3: CASGPPSYNEQFF. The CDR3 DNA reads TGTGCCAGCGGCCCTCCCTCCTACAATGAGCAGTTCTTC.

The chain recombines TRBV5-1 with TRBJ2-1; TRBD2 matches 9 bases. Germline-derived CDR1 and CDR2 are SGHRS and YFSETQ. The V and J ends lost 0 bases and 2 bases, in that order; junction bases with no gene match: 6. The CDR3 runs 17 residues. In nucleotides, the CDR3 is TGCGCCAGCAGCTTGGACTGGCGGGAGGGCCCCTACAATGAGCAGTTCTTC. It translates to CASSLDWREGPYNEQFF.

In DNA form, the CDR3 reads TGCGCCAGCAGCAATCCTAACGGGGAGCTGTTTTTT. It translates to CASSNPNGELFF. The chain has TRBV5-1 and TRBJ2-2, with D hard to call. The CDR3 spans 12 residues. The V end lost 4 bases, the J end lost 7 bases, and 8 bases lay between the germline ends. Germline assignment: CDR1 SGHRS and CDR2 YFSETQ. Supplemented by reference TRBV5-1 and TRBJ2-2, the full variable domain reads KAGVTQTPRYLIKTRGQQVTLSCSPISGHRSVSWYQQTPGQGLQFLFEYFSETQRNKGNFPGRFSGRQFSNSRSEMNVSTLELGDSALYLCASSNPNGELFFGEGSRLTVL.

The J gene is TRBJ1-5, the V gene TRBV6-9; D unclear. This CDR3 is built from 11 residues. Trimming stripped 9 bases from V and 7 bases from J, with 10 bases between. Germline V gene lookup returns CDR1 MNHGY and CDR2 SVAAGI. The CDR3: CARRGCQPQHF. The CDR3 bases are TGTGCCAGACGGGGTTGCCAGCCCCAGCATTTT.

The chain employs TRBV28 and TRBJ1-2; 12 bases fit TRBD1. Germline V gene data show CDR1 as MDHEN and CDR2 as SYDVKM. The CDR3 loop spans 16 amino acids. Trimming removed 3 bases from V and 8 bases from J; junction bases left unmatched: 10. As DNA, the CDR3 is TGTGCCAGCAGTTTCATGGGACAGGGGGCGCCAGGAGGCTACACCTTC. Its translation: CASSFMGQGAPGGYTF.

The chain carries TRBV7-8 and TRBJ1-2, with TRBD1 as a possible D gene (6 bases). With 0 bases removed from V and 8 bases from J, the gap between germline ends came to 13 bases. The CDR3 covers 14 residues. Per the germline V gene, CDR1 is SGHVS and CDR2 is FQNEAQ. CDR3 sequence reads: CASSLAGAGIGYTF. CDR3 in DNA: TGTGCCAGCAGCTTAGCGGGGGCAGGGATCGGCTACACCTTC.

The rearrangement uses TRBV25-1 and TRBJ2-1; weak D call: TRBD1 (6 bases). The CDR3 is 15 residues long. V was trimmed by 3 bases and J by 5 bases, leaving 14 bases between them. In germline, CDR1 is MGHDK, CDR2 SYGVNS. The DNA for the CDR3 is TGTGCCAGCAGTGATCCGTACAGGGAAAACAATGAGCAGTTCTTC. Residues: CASSDPYRENNEQFF.

This clone was recorded only once. This rearrangement joins TRBV2 to TRBJ2-1, with 12 bases lining up with TRBD1. Germline CDR1 SNHLY, CDR2 FYNNEI. The V segment lost 4 bases and the J segment 9 bases; nucleotides outside the gene matches: 7. The CDR3 loop spans 15 amino acids. CDR3: CASSVGTGGRGEQFF. CDR3 bases: TGTGCCAGCAGTGTGGGGACAGGGGGCAGGGGTGAGCAGTTCTTC.

The chain is built from TRBV28 and TRBJ2-6, with a tentative D call TRBD2 (5 bases). CDR1 and CDR2 from the germline V gene are MDHEN and SYDVKM. The CDR3 loop spans 16 amino acids. The V and J ends lost 8 bases and 1 base respectively, with 15 bases between them. This CDR3 is CASVPGGGSGANVLTF. CDR3 nucleotides: TGTGCCAGCGTCCCCGGCGGAGGATCTGGGGCCAACGTCCTGACTTTC. The full variable domain, its missing parts supplied by reference TRBV28 and TRBJ2-6, is DVKVTQSSRYLVKRTGEKVFLECVQDMDHENMFWYRQDPGLGLRLIYFSYDVKMKEKGDIPEGYSVSREKKERFSLILESASTNQTSMYLCASVPGGGSGANVLTFGAGSRLTVL.

The chain links TRBV5-5 to TRBJ2-7, with 9 bases identical to TRBD1. Trimming cost V 3 bases and J 3 bases; bases outside gene matches: 4. The CDR3 sequence is 14 residues long. Per germline, CDR1 SGHKS and CDR2 YYEKEE (reference sequence). The CDR3 DNA is TGTGCCAGCAGCTCGGACAGGGGATTCTACGAGCAGTACTTC. Amino acid sequence: CASSSDRGFYEQYF.

This chain joins TRBV7-2 and TRBJ2-7; 10 nucleotides agree with TRBD2. This CDR3 has 13 amino acids. Trimming cost V 5 bases and J 3 bases; bases outside gene matches: 1. CDR1 is SGHTA and CDR2 is FQGNSA in the germline V gene. The CDR3 region has the DNA TGTGCCAGCAGCGGGACTAGCGTCTACGAGCAGTACTTC. Translation: CASSGTSVYEQYF.

This chain connects TRBV7-2 to TRBJ2-7; 7 bases are a match to TRBD1. Germline CDR1 reads SGHTA; CDR2 reads FQGNSA. This CDR3 contains 14 residues. The V segment lost 7 bases and the J segment 5 bases; nucleotides outside the gene matches: 11. CDR3 nucleotides: TGTGCCAGCAAACCTGCGAGGGGGCGAGACGAGCAGTACTTC. Its protein product is CASKPARGRDEQYF.

This clone appeared once. The V gene is TRBV25-1, the J gene TRBJ2-5, with a tentative D call TRBD2 (6 bases). V lost 6 bases and J lost 7, with 21 bases in between. CDR3 length: 15 amino acids. Per germline, CDR1 MGHDK and CDR2 SYGVNS. In nucleotides, the CDR3 is TGTGCCAGCAGGGGGTCTAGCGCGAGATTAGGGACCCAGTACTTC. Amino acids: CASRGSSARLGTQYF.

The genes are TRBV2 and TRBJ2-1; TRBD2 matches at 11 bases. Looked up from germline, CDR1 is SNHLY and CDR2 is FYNNEI. Losses at the gene ends were 6 bases for V and 4 bases for J; bases not matched to a gene: 8. There are 16 residues in the CDR3. CDR3 sequence (DNA): TGTGCCAGCAGAGAGCTAGCGGGAGGAGCATACAATGAGCAGTTCTTC. This gives the protein CASRELAGGAYNEQFF.

This chain joins TRBV11-3 and TRBJ2-7, with a possible D match to TRBD2 (6 bases). Trimming stripped 1 base from V and 3 bases from J, with 10 bases between. The CDR3 is made up of 14 amino acids. Per the germline V gene, CDR1 is SGHNT and CDR2 is YENEEA. CDR3 sequence reads: CASSLGPEGYEQYF. The CDR3 DNA is TGTGCCAGCAGCTTAGGACCGGAGGGCTACGAGCAGTACTTC.

The chain is built from TRBV11-1 and TRBJ2-6, with TRBD2 as a possible D gene (5 bases). Germline-derived CDR1 and CDR2 are SGHAT and FQDESV (reference sequence). The CDR3 loop spans 17 amino acids. V was cut by 5 bases and J by 0 bases, with 14 bases left in between. The CDR3 protein is CASSLEGRDSGANVLTF. CDR3 DNA sequence: TGTGCCAGCAGCCTGGAAGGCCGGGACTCTGGGGCCAACGTCCTGACTTTC.

The chain has TRBV18 and TRBJ2-5; TRBD1 matches at 8 bases. The CDR3 loop spans 13 amino acids. The V segment lost 8 bases and the J segment 1 base; nucleotides outside the gene matches: 3. The germline V gene encodes CDR1 KGHSH and CDR2 LQKENI. The CDR3 region has the DNA TGTGCCAGCGCTGGACAGGGCCAAGAGACCCAGTACTTC. It codes for CASAGQGQETQYF. Full variable domain (missing parts from reference TRBV18 and TRBJ2-5): NAGVMQNPRHLVRRRGQEARLRCSPMKGHSHVYWYRQLPEEGLKFMVYLQKENIIDESGMPKERFSAEFPKEGPSILRIQQVVRGDSAAYFCASAGQGQETQYFGPGTRLLVL.

CDR3 sequence (DNA): TGTGCCAGCAGGGGACTAGCGGGAGTAGGCCAATTTAGGCACAATGAGCAGTTCTTC. Translation gives CASRGLAGVGQFRHNEQFF. The rearrangement uses TRBV7-9 and TRBJ2-1; the match to TRBD2 covers 14 bases. Germline V gives CDR1 SEHNR, CDR2 FQNEAQ (reference sequence). This CDR3 contains 19 residues. The V segment lost 6 bases and the J segment 5 bases; nucleotides outside the gene matches: 15.

The gene calls are TRBV7-3 and TRBJ2-1; D tentatively reads TRBD1 or TRBD2 (5 bases each). The CDR3 covers 15 residues. The V end was cut by 5 bases, the J end by 3 bases, with 14 bases between. In germline, CDR1 is SGHTA, CDR2 FQGTGA. The CDR3 spells CASSIRDGNYNEQFF. CDR3 DNA sequence: TGTGCCAGCAGCATCCGGGACGGCAACTACAATGAGCAGTTCTTC.

The rearrangement links TRBV5-4 to TRBJ1-2, with D maybe TRBD1 (5 bases). The CDR3 runs 15 residues. The germline CDR1 and CDR2 sequences are SGHNT and YYREEE (reference sequence). V was clipped by 1 base and J by 5 bases, with 15 bases between them. This CDR3 reads CASSLTGPTLYGYTF. DNA for the CDR3: TGTGCCAGCAGCTTGACGGGGCCTACTTTGTATGGCTACACCTTC.

Note on this clone: The sample has other DNA sequences that encode this CDR3 too. The gene calls are TRBV7-3 and TRBJ2-1, with D possibly matching TRBD2 (6 bases). Germline lookup yields CDR1 SGHTA and CDR2 FQGTGA. The CDR3 contains 15 residues. V was trimmed by 2 bases and J by 3 bases, leaving 11 bases between them. CDR3 sequence (DNA): TGTGCCAGCAGCTTAGCGGGGTCAGGCTACAATGAGCAGTTCTTC. This encodes CASSLAGSGYNEQFF.

The chain joins TRBV5-5 to TRBJ2-5; D is perhaps TRBD1 or TRBD2 (6 bases each). This CDR3 contains 15 residues. Germline loops: CDR1 SGHKS, CDR2 YYEKEE (reference sequence). Trimming took off 4 bases at V and 5 bases at J, with 18 bases between the two ends. The CDR3 spells CASSPGQGGWETQYF. CDR3 nucleotide sequence: TGTGCCAGCAGCCCGGGACAAGGGGGGTGGGAGACCCAGTACTTC. The whole variable domain, remainder taken from reference TRBV5-5 and TRBJ2-5, is DAGVTQSPTHLIKTRGQQVTLRCSPISGHKSVSWYQQVLGQGPQFIFQYYEKEERGRGNFPDRFSARQFPNYSSELNVNALLLGDSALYLCASSPGQGGWETQYFGPGTRLLVL.

V gene TRBV7-8 combines with J gene TRBJ2-7; no definite D call. Trimming pared 2 bases from V and 2 bases from J, leaving 10 bases between. Germline assignment: CDR1 SGHVS and CDR2 FQNEAQ. The CDR3 runs 14 residues. This CDR3 is CASSLYTSTYEQYF. In nucleotides, the CDR3 is TGTGCCAGCAGCTTATACACAAGTACCTACGAGCAGTACTTC.

Notes on this clone: This CDR3 is also generated by other DNA sequences in the sample. This rearrangement joins TRBV19 to TRBJ2-3; 9 bases are shared with TRBD2. The CDR3 totals 14 residues. Germline CDR1 and CDR2: LNHDA and SQIVND (reference sequence). The V gene end was trimmed by 3 bases and the J gene end by 4 bases; junction bases not matched to a gene: 2. CDR3 nucleotides: TGTGCCAGTAGTATTAGCGGGAGTGCAGATACGCAGTATTTT. Protein: CASSISGSADTQYF.

The chain carries TRBV28 and TRBJ2-3; 8 bases match TRBD2. This CDR3 spans 16 amino acids. V shed 3 bases, J shed 0 bases, and the junction held 5 bases outside the gene matches. From germline, CDR1 is MDHEN and CDR2 SYDVKM. CDR3 nucleotides: TGTGCCAGCAGTTTGGTAGCGGGATCTAGCACAGATACGCAGTATTTT. Protein sequence: CASSLVAGSSTDTQYF.

The chain employs TRBV28 and TRBJ1-1, with D possibly TRBD1 on 5 matching bases. Trimming removed 1 base at V and 0 bases at J, with 9 bases between. This CDR3 spans 15 amino acids. Looked up from germline, CDR1 is MDHEN and CDR2 is SYDVKM. CDR3 DNA: TGTGCCAGCAGTTTATACCGGGGGATGAACACTGAAGCTTTCTTT. Residues: CASSLYRGMNTEAFF.

This clone is a singleton in its sample. The chain employs TRBV5-4 and TRBJ1-5; perhaps TRBD1 as D (6 bases). The CDR3 covers 14 residues. Trimming removed 4 bases at V and 4 bases at J, with 12 bases between. Looked up from germline, CDR1 is SGHNT and CDR2 is YYREEE (reference sequence). This chain's CDR3 is CASSPGQNNQPQHF. The CDR3 bases are TGTGCCAGCAGCCCTGGACAGAATAATCAGCCCCAGCATTTT.

The rearrangement uses TRBV28 and TRBJ1-4, with 8 bases aligning to TRBD1. This CDR3 has 16 residues. The germline V gene encodes CDR1 MDHEN and CDR2 SYDVKM. Germline trimming cut 6 bases from V and 8 bases from J; bases unmatched to any gene: 14. For the CDR3, the DNA is TGTGCCAGCAGCGAAACTAGGACAGGGAATGTGGAAAAACTGTTTTTT. The encoded protein is CASSETRTGNVEKLFF. The full variable domain, its missing parts supplied by reference TRBV28 and TRBJ1-4, is DVKVTQSSRYLVKRTGEKVFLECVQDMDHENMFWYRQDPGLGLRLIYFSYDVKMKEKGDIPEGYSVSREKKERFSLILESASTNQTSMYLCASSETRTGNVEKLFFGSGTQLSVL.

This chain uses TRBV5-6 with TRBJ2-1, with 12 positions matching TRBD2. CDR1 is SGHDT and CDR2 is YYEEEE in the germline V gene. This CDR3 spans 15 amino acids. The J segment lost 7 bases and the V segment lost 5 bases, leaving 7 bases of the junction unmatched. Written as DNA, the CDR3 is TGTGCCAGCAGGCTAGCGGGAGGGGAAGTGAATGAGCAGTTCTTC. Translated: CASRLAGGEVNEQFF.